Following are 22 T cell receptor beta chains from one sample sequenced in a study of T cell responses to AZD1222 COVID-19 vaccine. Assay: immunoSEQ multiplex PCR; the TCRdb copy retains only in-frame clones and omits some. The table has roughly 45,000 clones, 65% to 80% seen once. Sequencing was performed on peripheral blood, taken on day 0 of AZD1222 vaccination. These receptors all come from an adult in good health.

The genes are TRBV7-9 and TRBJ1-4, with D possibly TRBD1 on 5 matching bases. CDR1 is SEHNR and CDR2 is FQNEAQ in the germline V gene (reference sequence). The CDR3 sequence is 14 residues long. Trimming pared 1 base from V and 5 bases from J, leaving 8 bases between. The CDR3 bases are TGTGCCAGCAGCTTAGGGGGCCCCAATGAAAAACTGTTTTTT. Protein sequence: CASSLGGPNEKLFF.

The V call is TRBV14, the J call TRBJ1-4, with 8 bases lining up with TRBD1. The ends lost 4 bases at V and 6 bases at J; junction bases unmatched: 4. The CDR3 is made up of 14 amino acids. From germline, CDR1 is SGHDN and CDR2 FVKESK. The CDR3 DNA is TGTGCCAGCAGCCTCCGGACAGGGTATGAAAAACTGTTTTTT. It is translated as CASSLRTGYEKLFF.

V and J are TRBV7-8 and TRBJ1-1; 9 bases align to TRBD1. Germline trimming cut 5 bases from V and 0 bases from J; bases unmatched to any gene: 19. Germline loops: CDR1 SGHVS, CDR2 FQNEAQ. This CDR3 has 20 amino acids. The DNA for the CDR3 is TGTGCCAGCAGCCTGTCCCGGCCGCGGGACAGGGCCCGACTGAACACTGAAGCTTTCTTT. It codes for CASSLSRPRDRARLNTEAFF.

The chain links TRBV6-2 or TRBV6-3 to TRBJ2-1, with 7 bases fitting TRBD1. The V gene end was trimmed by 2 bases and the J gene end by 5 bases; junction bases not matched to a gene: 3. The CDR3 is 14 residues long. Germline V CDR1 and CDR2: MNHEY, SVGEGT. The CDR3 sequence: CASSYHQGDNEQFF. CDR3 nucleotides: TGTGCCAGCAGTTACCATCAGGGGGACAATGAGCAGTTCTTC.

This chain links TRBV2 with TRBJ1-1, with 7 bases that match TRBD1. Germline CDR1 and CDR2: SNHLY and FYNNEI. Trimming removed 7 bases from V and 1 base from J; junction bases left unmatched: 6. The CDR3 loop spans 14 amino acids. The CDR3 is CASNRQGWNTEAFF. In DNA, the CDR3 is TGTGCCAGCAACCGACAGGGTTGGAACACTGAAGCTTTCTTT.

The chain joins TRBV5-4 to TRBJ1-1, with TRBD1 as a possible D gene (6 bases). Trimming cost V 2 bases and J 3 bases, with 17 bases left between them. Germline CDR1 reads SGHNT; CDR2 reads YYREEE (reference sequence). The CDR3 contains 16 residues. The CDR3 region is CASSFNKAPGDTEAFF. The CDR3 nucleotides read TGTGCCAGCAGCTTTAATAAGGCCCCAGGGGACACTGAAGCTTTCTTT.

The chain employs TRBV28 and TRBJ2-5; 12 nucleotides align to TRBD2. V trimming: 3 bases; J trimming: 5 bases; junction bases outside the gene matches: 10. The CDR3 contains 17 residues. Germline CDR1 reads MDHEN; CDR2 reads SYDVKM. The CDR3 region has the DNA TGTGCCAGCAGTTTCTGGACTAGCGGGGTAGGGGGGGAGACCCAGTACTTC. Translation gives CASSFWTSGVGGETQYF.

This chain connects TRBV7-2 to TRBJ2-6; TRBD1 matches at 7 bases. Trimming at V came to 1 base and at J to 1 base, leaving 4 bases not matched to a gene. This CDR3 is built from 17 residues. Germline V gene sequence: CDR1 SGHTA, CDR2 FQGNSA. CDR3 sequence reads: CASSLVARGSGANVLTF. CDR3 nucleotide sequence: TGTGCCAGCAGCTTAGTAGCCAGGGGGTCTGGGGCCAACGTCCTGACTTTC.

This chain joins TRBV27 and TRBJ2-3, with unresolved D. This CDR3 region has 15 residues. Looked up from germline, CDR1 is MNHEY and CDR2 is SMNVEV (reference sequence). Trimming removed 6 bases from V and 1 base from J, with 14 bases in between. The CDR3 coding sequence is TGTGCCAGCAGCCCCCTTCCGCAGGGCACAGATACGCAGTATTTT. Translation gives CASSPLPQGTDTQYF.

The genes are TRBV30 and TRBJ1-2; D is unclear. This CDR3 region has 11 residues. Trimming cost V 5 bases and J 8 bases, with 12 bases left between them. Germline lookup yields CDR1 GTSNPN and CDR2 SVGIG (reference sequence). The CDR3 loop is CAWGLTEGYTF. CDR3 DNA sequence: TGTGCCTGGGGGTTGACGGAGGGCTACACCTTC.

CDR3 amino acids: CASSPGLSNEKLFF. Here the CDR3 DNA reads TGTGCCAGCTCACCCGGGCTATCTAATGAAAAACTGTTTTTT. This sequence joins TRBV18 and TRBJ1-4; D remains unclear. The V end lost 3 bases, the J end lost 3 bases, and 8 bases lay between the germline ends. In germline, CDR1 is KGHSH, CDR2 LQKENI. This CDR3 is built from 14 residues. Full variable domain (missing parts from reference TRBV18 and TRBJ1-4): NAGVMQNPRHLVRRRGQEARLRCSPMKGHSHVYWYRQLPEEGLKFMVYLQKENIIDESGMPKERFSAEFPKEGPSILRIQQVVRGDSAAYFCASSPGLSNEKLFFGSGTQLSVL.

The gene calls are TRBV7-3 and TRBJ2-7; the match to TRBD1 covers 12 bases. The CDR3 has 13 amino acids. The germline V gene has CDR1 SGHTA and CDR2 FQGTGA. With 5 bases clipped from V and 7 bases from J, the junction kept 3 bases outside the gene matches. The CDR3 spells CASSRDRGREQYF. The CDR3 DNA reads as TGTGCCAGCAGCCGGGACAGGGGGCGAGAGCAGTACTTC.

This clone has just a few counts. The J gene is TRBJ1-1, the V gene TRBV5-1; perhaps TRBD1 as D (6 bases). The CDR3 sequence is 13 residues long. The ends were cut back, 2 bases at V and 7 bases at J, with 12 bases in the middle. Germline V gene sequence: CDR1 SGHRS, CDR2 YFSETQ. The CDR3 sequence is CASSFGGAGEAFF. Written as DNA, the CDR3 is TGCGCCAGCAGCTTCGGGGGCGCGGGTGAAGCTTTCTTT.

This clone occurred once. The chain has TRBV3-1 (or the pseudogene TRBV3-2) and TRBJ1-1; tentative D call: TRBD1 (5 bases). V was shortened by 1 base and J by 8 bases, with 11 bases between the two germline ends. CDR1 and CDR2 (germline): LGHDT, YNNKEL (reference sequence). This CDR3 comprises 13 residues. The CDR3 DNA sequence: TGTGCCAGCAGCCAAGTTCCGGGGGGGGAAGCTTTCTTT. Its protein is CASSQVPGGEAFF.

V gene TRBV28 combines with J gene TRBJ1-6; D is uncertain. Germline V CDR1 and CDR2: MDHEN, SYDVKM. The CDR3 has 14 residues. The ends were cut back, 5 bases at V and 9 bases at J, with 14 bases in the middle. The CDR3 DNA reads TGTGCCAGCAGTCCCCGAGGAGCGGTTTCACCCCTCCACTTT. Translated, it gives CASSPRGAVSPLHF. Drawing the rest from reference TRBV28 and TRBJ1-6, the complete variable domain is DVKVTQSSRYLVKRTGEKVFLECVQDMDHENMFWYRQDPGLGLRLIYFSYDVKMKEKGDIPEGYSVSREKKERFSLILESASTNQTSMYLCASSPRGAVSPLHFGNGTRLTVT.

V and J are TRBV29-1 and TRBJ1-5, with a weak D call TRBD1 (5 bases). Germline lookup yields CDR1 SQVTM and CDR2 ANQGSEA. V shed 4 bases and J shed 1 base, with 8 bases lying between them. This CDR3 is built from 13 residues. Here the CDR3 DNA reads TGCAGCGTTGCCCGGGACAGCAATCAGCCCCAGCATTTT. Its translation is CSVARDSNQPQHF.

The chain uses TRBV6-5 and TRBJ2-7, with TRBD2 identical over 11 bases. Germline V gene sequence: CDR1 MNHEY, CDR2 SVGAGI. The CDR3 is 15 residues long. The junction had 4 bases not matched to a gene; V was cut back by 3 bases and J by 3 bases. CDR3 bases: TGTGCCAGCAGTTATACTAGCGGGAGAGGCTACGAGCAGTACTTC. Protein sequence: CASSYTSGRGYEQYF.

The chain carries TRBV11-3 and TRBJ2-3; the match to TRBD2 covers 10 bases. V was pared by 3 bases and J by 7 bases, with 7 bases of the junction left unmatched. Germline V gene sequence: CDR1 SGHNT, CDR2 YENEEA. The CDR3 sequence is 15 residues long. The CDR3, as DNA: TGTGCCAGCAGCTTGGGAGCGGGGGGGCTGTATACGCAGTATTTT. Translation: CASSLGAGGLYTQYF.

This rearrangement joins TRBV18 to TRBJ1-4; 9 nucleotides align to TRBD1. Trimming cost V 1 base and J 8 bases; bases outside gene matches: 5. This CDR3 contains 15 residues. Germline loops: CDR1 KGHSH, CDR2 LQKENI. CDR3 residues: CASSPQGTGPEKLFF. DNA of the CDR3: TGTGCCAGCTCACCACAGGGGACAGGGCCCGAAAAACTGTTTTTT.

This clone was counted between two and nine times. This chain links TRBV10-1 with TRBJ2-2; D uncertain. With 6 bases removed from V and 2 bases from J, the gap between germline ends came to 7 bases. The CDR3 contains 13 residues. Germline-derived CDR1 and CDR2 are WNHNN and SYGVQD (reference sequence). CDR3 nucleotides: TGCGCCAGCAGCACACCTAACACCGGGGAGCTGTTTTTT. Amino acids: CASSTPNTGELFF.

The chain links TRBV28 to TRBJ1-2; no reliable D call. V shed 5 bases and J shed 4 bases, with 17 bases lying between them. This CDR3 has 15 residues. CDR1 is MDHEN and CDR2 is SYDVKM in the germline V gene. The CDR3 nucleotides are TGTGCCAGCAGTGGTCGTGGCGGCCCCCTCTATGGCTACACCTTC. This gives the protein CASSGRGGPLYGYTF.

The count of this clone is one. The V gene is TRBV27, the J gene TRBJ1-6; 9 nucleotides line up with TRBD1. There are 16 residues in the CDR3. V lost 6 bases to trimming and J lost 6 bases; unmatched junction nucleotides: 9. Germline V gene data show CDR1 as MNHEY and CDR2 as SMNVEV (reference sequence). CDR3 residues: CASRPLTGGSNSPLHF. The CDR3 coding sequence is TGTGCCAGCAGACCATTGACAGGGGGAAGTAATTCACCCCTCCACTTT.